This record covers a single T cell receptor (beta chain). Its antigen specificity is not known. Base qualities are not provided; no much larger clone lies one nucleotide away. This entry belongs to a study of blood T cell repertoires in COVID-19 (dated by TCRdb to about 2020). Turning to the overall study: Samples covering the acute and convalescent phases of COVID-19 were provided by collaborators in the United States, Italy and Spain. The prospective study material was composed of cDNA or gDNA derived from T cells, B-cell-depleted T cells, or PBMCs. Deeply sampled blood TCRbeta repertoires from subjects exposed to, actively infected with, or recovered from COVID-19 were included in the dataset. The repertoires were released in a freely available public database intended as a resource for research on the immune response to SARS-CoV-2. Samples were obtained from the ongoing ImmuneRACE study (first 160 participants) and from 950 to 1,500 subjects provided by 6 global collaborators. A de-identified subject ID, COVID-19 status, age in years and sex were almost always included in the sample metadata. Where available, HLA class I and class II types were taken from metadata supplied by the sample provider and were not determined by assay-based typing. The full study reports these points: The amount of clinical and demographic metadata varied by source and participant and was provided uncurated.

Based on the germline V gene, the CDR1 and CDR2 sequences are SGHVS and FQNEAQ. After removal of 5 bases from V and 2 bases from J, the junction retains 5 bases not matched to a gene. The CDR3, cysteine through phenylalanine, is 15 amino acids long. Only CDR3 DNA is held: 45 bases, read in frame from base 1. TCRbeta CDR3 regions were amplified from genomic DNA by means of the immunoSEQ Assay, a bias-controlled multiplex PCR. Regarding the original processing steps: The number of nucleated cells in each sample was estimated from the amplification of reference gene primers within the assay. Sequence reads were collapsed and filtered to measure the absolute abundance of every unique TCRbeta CDR3 rearrangement. Productive Simpson clonality was computed per sample as the square root of Simpson's diversity index over productive rearrangements. TCRdb carries this immuneACCESS record with in-frame sequences only. Its versions omit some clonotypes, under half of them owing to an unresolved V gene in the studies checked, with the rest unexplained. From that table come the V and J calls and clone size; the DNA was used to work out D and trimming. The sample table lists around 300,000 clones, approximately 88% of them with a count of one. Roughly 1.7% of the sample is taken by the ten largest.

One collaborating source in Seattle enrolled patients while the patients were actively infected and followed the patients over time throughout the course of disease. The collaborating institutions used their own protocols to collect whole blood in K2EDTA tubes. For TCRbeta analysis, collaborators shipped samples in one of three forms: frozen whole blood, isolated PBMCs, or DNA extracted from either of those sample types. The clonotype was recovered from a woman aged 25 to 39 with COVID-19, enrolled during active disease. Sequenced: peripheral blood. The chain is made from TRBV7-8 and TRBJ1-2; 10 junctional bases match TRBD1. Here is the DNA: TGTGCCAGCAGCACCCCGGACAGGGGGAACTATGGCTACACCTTC. Its protein reads: CASSTPDRGNYGYTF.